This TCR beta chain was identified in a study of beta chain features in type 1 diabetes. Study-wide context: The study found patients and healthy donors alike in age, gender and cell yields.

Expressed TCRB transcripts were sequenced after all isolated RNA was converted to cDNA. Around 3.7 million reads was the average for naive, central memory and regulatory T cell samples. TCRdb's table, derived via immunoSEQ multiplex PCR, lists solely in-frame clones and lacks some. Altogether over 150,000 clones are present, roughly 8.1% being singletons, with the ten largest covering 0.55% to 0.75%. V was pared by 7 bases and J by 3 bases, with 5 bases of the junction left unmatched. The CDR3 is 14 residues long. CDR1 SGHTA and CDR2 FQGNSA come from the germline V gene. Using CD45RO/CCR7/CD25/CD127/CD95/CD27, CD4+ naive, central memory, regulatory and stem cell-like memory cells were sorted.

This receptor was obtained from a man younger than 35 in good health. The J gene is TRBJ2-1, the V gene TRBV7-2; 8 nucleotides agree with TRBD2. Material for sequencing was central memory CD4+ T cells from blood. The CDR3 bases are TGTGCCAGCACGGGGGGGATGAACTACAATGAGCAGTTCTTC. This codes for CASTGGMNYNEQFF.